The rows below give T cell receptor beta chains drawn from one sample of a study of OX40 agonist ivuxolimab in advanced cancers. Using immunoSEQ multiplex PCR, the repertoire was profiled, and TCRdb retains in-frame clones only, with some absent. The sample carries roughly 48,000 clones, about 83% recorded once. The material sequenced was CD4+ or CD8+ T cells sorted from blood, taken in a trial of the OX40 agonist ivuxolimab. All receptors derive from an adult with an advanced solid tumor such as melanoma, head and neck, liver or kidney cancer. Both conserved end residues are trimmed from each CDR3.

J gene: TRBJ1-6
V gene: TRBV5-1
CDR3 protein: ASSLAPASNSPLH

J gene: TRBJ2-1
V gene: TRBV4-3
CDR3 protein: ASSQDNGPSIVDEQF

J gene: TRBJ2-1
V gene: TRBV11-3
CDR3 protein: ASSQGSEQF

J gene: TRBJ1-1
V gene: TRBV6-5
CDR3 protein: ASGSGGTEAF

J gene: TRBJ1-1
V gene: TRBV9
CDR3 protein: ASSVGSNTEAF

J gene: TRBJ1-2
V gene: TRBV4-3
CDR3 protein: ASSQDNSVKGNYGYT

J gene: TRBJ1-5
V gene: TRBV2
CDR3 protein: ASSEDDRGRQPQH

J gene: TRBJ1-1
V gene: TRBV2
CDR3 protein: ASSGDRGAF

J gene: TRBJ2-1
V gene: TRBV5-1
CDR3 protein: ASSLWTQDYEQF

J gene: TRBJ1-3
V gene: TRBV7-2
CDR3 protein: ASSPDRASGNTIY

J gene: TRBJ2-3
V gene: TRBV9
CDR3 protein: ASSVAPSAYRTDTQY

J gene: TRBJ2-5
V gene: TRBV7-2
CDR3 protein: ASSPAGQTLGAQY

J gene: TRBJ1-3
V gene: TRBV6-5
CDR3 protein: ASSYGGANSGNTIY

J gene: TRBJ2-2
V gene: TRBV7-2
CDR3 protein: ASSTPGSTGELF

J gene: TRBJ1-2
V gene: TRBV4-3
CDR3 protein: ASSQDSWNYGYT

J gene: TRBJ1-6
V gene: TRBV5-4
CDR3 protein: ASSLPQGNNSPLH

J gene: TRBJ1-1
V gene: TRBV5-1
CDR3 protein: ASSLEGAEAF

J gene: TRBJ2-7
V gene: TRBV11-2
CDR3 protein: ASSLVEGAGNEQY

J gene: TRBJ2-1
V gene: TRBV5-1
CDR3 protein: ASSSRGGVGNEQF

J gene: TRBJ2-1
V gene: TRBV27
CDR3 protein: ATLSGRLYNEQF

J gene: TRBJ2-3
V gene: TRBV2
CDR3 protein: ASSGASGPSTDTQY

J gene: TRBJ2-7
V gene: TRBV13
CDR3 protein: ASSLGQVAVEQY